These 5 T cell receptor beta chains share one sample of origin, sequenced in a study of blood T cells in healthy people across ages. Sample-barcoded 5' priming and a J-beta primer mix drove a second PCR of 7 to 11 cycles. TCRdb analysed the 5' RACE reads with MiXCR anew, one entry per CDR3 protein. The sample includes some 1,500,000 distinct CDR3 sequences, around 40% of them seen just once. The sample comprised blood. These receptors were taken from a woman under 30 in good health.

The gene calls are TRBV20-1 and TRBJ2-1, with D tentatively TRBD2 (6 bases). Deletions cut 3 bases from V and 3 bases from J, with 18 bases between. The CDR3 totals 16 residues. Germline V gene sequence: CDR1 DFQATT, CDR2 SNEGSKA (reference sequence). Written as DNA, the CDR3 is TGCAGTGCTAGGACCCCACGGGACTCGCTCTACAATGAGCAGTTCTTC. Protein sequence: CSARTPRDSLYNEQFF.

This chain connects TRBV4-1 to TRBJ2-4; 9 positions match TRBD2. The CDR3 has 17 residues. With 2 bases clipped from V and 0 bases from J, the junction kept 5 bases outside the gene matches. The germline V gene has CDR1 MGHRA and CDR2 YSYEKL. CDR3 sequence: CASSQLAGILAKNIQYF. CDR3 in DNA: TGCGCCAGCAGCCAACTAGCGGGGATACTAGCCAAAAACATTCAGTACTTC.

This clonotype was observed a handful of times. The rearrangement joins TRBV29-1 to TRBJ2-1; D is possibly TRBD2 (5 bases). Germline V gene sequence: CDR1 SQVTM, CDR2 ANQGSEA. Between the trimmed V and J ends, which lost 4 bases and 5 bases, there was a span of 12 bases. The CDR3 runs 13 residues. In DNA form, the CDR3 reads TGCAGCGTTGGCGGACTGGGGAACAATGAGCAGTTCTTC. Translating gives CSVGGLGNNEQFF.

This clonotype was seen a handful of times. This sequence joins TRBV20-1 and TRBJ1-5, with TRBD1 matching over 7 bases. From germline, CDR1 is DFQATT and CDR2 SNEGSKA (reference sequence). The V and J ends lost 6 bases and 4 bases, in that order; junction bases with no gene match: 3. The CDR3 totals 12 residues. CDR3 in DNA: TGCAGTGCAAAACAGGGGAATCAGCCCCAGCATTTT. The encoded protein is CSAKQGNQPQHF.

This clonotype was detected many times. V usage is TRBV12-3 or TRBV12-4 and J usage is TRBJ2-5; D perhaps matches TRBD2 (6 bases). Deletions cut 2 bases from V and 13 bases from J, with 20 bases between. CDR3 size: 14 residues. CDR3 residues: CASSLLETRTLRYF. In nucleotides, the CDR3 is TGTGCCAGCAGTTTACTGGAGACTAGAACTCTTCGGTACTTC.